This T cell receptor beta chain was captured in a study of blood T cell repertoires in COVID-19. Study details: Donors in the United States, Italy and Spain gave samples during acute or convalescent COVID-19. T cells, B-cell-depleted T cells, or PBMCs provided the cDNA or gDNA that served as material.

The CDR3 is 12 amino acids. Trimming pared 1 base from V and 14 bases from J, leaving 12 bases between. As processed by the authors: Quantification of nucleated cells was approximated via reference gene primer amplification. Libraries were prepared by immunoSEQ multiplex PCR; TCRdb keeps only in-frame clonotypes and omits some of them. V, J and clone size derive from that table, while D and trimming were established from the DNA sequence. Seen here are roughly 120,000 clones, approximately 84% observed once, and the top ten hold 3% to 3.5%. V gene TRBV12-3 or TRBV12-4 combines with J gene TRBJ2-1; D might be TRBD2 (5 bases). The TCR sequence derives from a man aged 40-50 years with acute or convalescent COVID-19. The specimen was peripheral blood. Written as DNA, the CDR3 is TGTGCCAGCAGTTTAGGCCTAGCCTCCGAGTTCTTC. It specifies CASSLGLASEFF.